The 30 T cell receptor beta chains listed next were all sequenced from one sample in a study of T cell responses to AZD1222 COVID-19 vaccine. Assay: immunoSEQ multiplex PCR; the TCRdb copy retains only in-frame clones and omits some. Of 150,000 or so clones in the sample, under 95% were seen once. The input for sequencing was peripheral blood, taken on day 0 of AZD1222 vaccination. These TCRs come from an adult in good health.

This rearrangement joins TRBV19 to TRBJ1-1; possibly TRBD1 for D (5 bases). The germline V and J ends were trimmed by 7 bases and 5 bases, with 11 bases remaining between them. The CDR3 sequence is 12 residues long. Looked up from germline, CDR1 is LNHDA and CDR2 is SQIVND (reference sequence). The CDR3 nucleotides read TGTGCCAGTATTTACGGGGGGACTGAAGCTTTCTTT. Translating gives CASIYGGTEAFF.

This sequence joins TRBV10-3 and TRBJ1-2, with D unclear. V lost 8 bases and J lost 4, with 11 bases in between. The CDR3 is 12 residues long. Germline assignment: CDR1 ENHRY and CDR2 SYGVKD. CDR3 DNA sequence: TGTGCCATCCCGTCCTATCCCTATGGCTACACCTTC. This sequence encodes CAIPSYPYGYTF.

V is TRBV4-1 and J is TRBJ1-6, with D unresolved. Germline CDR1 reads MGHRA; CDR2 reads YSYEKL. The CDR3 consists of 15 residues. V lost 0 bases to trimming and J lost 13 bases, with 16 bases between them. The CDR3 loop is CASSQEPGLRSPLHF. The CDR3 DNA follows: TGCGCCAGCAGCCAAGAACCCGGGCTCAGATCGCCCCTCCACTTT.

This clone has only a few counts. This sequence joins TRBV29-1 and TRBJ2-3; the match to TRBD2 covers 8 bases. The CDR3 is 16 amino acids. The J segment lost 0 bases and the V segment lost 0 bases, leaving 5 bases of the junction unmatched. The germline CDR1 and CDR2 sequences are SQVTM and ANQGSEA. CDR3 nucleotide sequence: TGCAGCGTTGAAGATCGACTAGCGACCAGCACAGATACGCAGTATTTT. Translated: CSVEDRLATSTDTQYF.

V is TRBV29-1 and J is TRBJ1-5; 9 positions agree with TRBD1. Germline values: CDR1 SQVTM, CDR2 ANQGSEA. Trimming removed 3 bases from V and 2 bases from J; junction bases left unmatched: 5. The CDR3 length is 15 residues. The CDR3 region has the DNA TGCAGCGTTGAGACGGGACAGGGAGGCAATCAGCCCCAGCATTTT. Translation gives CSVETGQGGNQPQHF.

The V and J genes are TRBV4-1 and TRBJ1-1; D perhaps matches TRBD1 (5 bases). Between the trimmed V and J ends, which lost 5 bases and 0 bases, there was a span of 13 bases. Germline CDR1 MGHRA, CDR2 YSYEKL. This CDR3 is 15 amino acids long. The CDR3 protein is CASSARDGMNTEAFF. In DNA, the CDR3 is TGCGCCAGCAGCGCCCGGGACGGCATGAACACTGAAGCTTTCTTT.

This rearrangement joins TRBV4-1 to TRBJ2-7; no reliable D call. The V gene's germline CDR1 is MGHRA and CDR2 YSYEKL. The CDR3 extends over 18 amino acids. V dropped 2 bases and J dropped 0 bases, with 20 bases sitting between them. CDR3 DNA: TGCGCCAGCAGCCAAAGCCTTATCCGGGTTACAAGCTCCTACGAGCAGTACTTC. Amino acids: CASSQSLIRVTSSYEQYF.

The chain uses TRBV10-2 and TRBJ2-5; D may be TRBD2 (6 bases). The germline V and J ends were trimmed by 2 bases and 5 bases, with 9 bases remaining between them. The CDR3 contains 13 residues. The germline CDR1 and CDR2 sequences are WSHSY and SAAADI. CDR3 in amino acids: CASSERGGETQYF. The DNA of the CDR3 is TGCGCCAGCAGTGAGCGTGGGGGGGAGACCCAGTACTTC.

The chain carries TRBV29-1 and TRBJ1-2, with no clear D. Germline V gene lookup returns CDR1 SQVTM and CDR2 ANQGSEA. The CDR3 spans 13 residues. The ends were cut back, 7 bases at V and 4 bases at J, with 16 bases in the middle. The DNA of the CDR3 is TGCAGCGACCGTCGGGGTGGTAGCTATGGCTACACCTTC. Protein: CSDRRGGSYGYTF.

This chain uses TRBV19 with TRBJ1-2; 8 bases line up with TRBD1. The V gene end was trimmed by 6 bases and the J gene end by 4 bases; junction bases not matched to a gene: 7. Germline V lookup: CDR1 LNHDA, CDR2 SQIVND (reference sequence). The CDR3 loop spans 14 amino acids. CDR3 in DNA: TGTGCCAGTAGACCCCTCGACAGGGGCTATGGCTACACCTTC. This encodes CASRPLDRGYGYTF.

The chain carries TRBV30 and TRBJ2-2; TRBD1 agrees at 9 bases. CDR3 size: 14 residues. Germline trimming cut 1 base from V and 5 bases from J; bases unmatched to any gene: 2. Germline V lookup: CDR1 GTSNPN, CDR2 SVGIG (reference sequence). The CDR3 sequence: CAWSAGTGTGELFF. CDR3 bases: TGTGCCTGGAGTGCCGGGACAGGGACCGGGGAGCTGTTTTTT.

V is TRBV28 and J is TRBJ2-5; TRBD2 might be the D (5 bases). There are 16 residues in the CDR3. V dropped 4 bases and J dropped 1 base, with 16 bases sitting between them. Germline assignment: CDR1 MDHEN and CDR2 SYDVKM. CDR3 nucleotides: TGTGCCAGCAGTTGGGAATTCGGGGTAATCCAAGAGACCCAGTACTTC. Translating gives CASSWEFGVIQETQYF.

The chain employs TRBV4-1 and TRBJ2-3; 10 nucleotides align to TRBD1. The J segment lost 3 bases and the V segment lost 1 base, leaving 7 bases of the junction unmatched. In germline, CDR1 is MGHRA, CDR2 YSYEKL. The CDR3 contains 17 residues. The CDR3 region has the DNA TGCGCCAGCAGCCAAGTCGGAGGACAGGGGGGGACAGATACGCAGTATTTT. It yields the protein CASSQVGGQGGTDTQYF.

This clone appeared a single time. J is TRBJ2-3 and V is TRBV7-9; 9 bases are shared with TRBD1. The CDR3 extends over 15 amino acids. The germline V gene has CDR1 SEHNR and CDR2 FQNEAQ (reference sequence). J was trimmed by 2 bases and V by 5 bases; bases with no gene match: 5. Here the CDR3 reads CASSPRDRVTDTQYF. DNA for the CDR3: TGTGCCAGCAGCCCACGGGACAGGGTCACAGATACGCAGTATTTT.

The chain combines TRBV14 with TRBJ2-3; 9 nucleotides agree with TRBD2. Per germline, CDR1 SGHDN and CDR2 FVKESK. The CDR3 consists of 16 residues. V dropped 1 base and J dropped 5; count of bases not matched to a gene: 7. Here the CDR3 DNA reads TGTGCCAGCAGCCAAGGTGGCGGGGGGGTCGGAGATACGCAGTATTTT. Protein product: CASSQGGGGVGDTQYF.

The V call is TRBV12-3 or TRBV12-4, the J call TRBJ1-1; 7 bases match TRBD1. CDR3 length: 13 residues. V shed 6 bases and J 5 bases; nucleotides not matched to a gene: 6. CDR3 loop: CASSLQGTTEAFF. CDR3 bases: TGTGCCAGCAGCCTACAGGGGACAACTGAAGCTTTCTTT.

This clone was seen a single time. CDR3 bases: TGTGCCAGCAGTCTGACAGGGATACCCAAAAACATTCAGTACTTC. Its translation is CASSLTGIPKNIQYF. This chain uses TRBV28 with TRBJ2-4, with 7 bases that match TRBD1. The CDR3 totals 15 residues. CDR1 MDHEN and CDR2 SYDVKM come from the germline V gene. Trimming took 5 bases from V and 2 from J; bases not matched to a gene: 6.

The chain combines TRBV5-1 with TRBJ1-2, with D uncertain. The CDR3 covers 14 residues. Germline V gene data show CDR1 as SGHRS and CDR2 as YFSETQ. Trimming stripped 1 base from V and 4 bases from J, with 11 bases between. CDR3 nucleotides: TGCGCCAGCAGCTTGACAGCTTCTTTCTATGGCTACACCTTC. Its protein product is CASSLTASFYGYTF.

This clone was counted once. The CDR3 here is CASSLGVSGYSGNTIYF. CDR3 sequence (DNA): TGTGCCAGCAGCTTAGGGGTCAGTGGATACTCTGGAAACACCATATATTTT. The chain is built from TRBV7-3 and TRBJ1-3, with D uncertain. Trimming took 2 bases from V and 0 from J, leaving 14 bases between them. The CDR3 covers 17 residues. Germline V CDR1 and CDR2: SGHTA, FQGTGA.

The CDR3 DNA sequence: TGTGCCAGCAGCCAAGGGACAGGGGGTGTTACTGAAGCTTTCTTT. Its translation is CASSQGTGGVTEAFF. The V call is TRBV3-1 (or the pseudogene TRBV3-2), the J call TRBJ1-1; 10 positions agree with TRBD1. The junction had 4 bases not matched to a gene; V was cut back by 1 base and J by 5 bases. The germline V gene has CDR1 LGHDT and CDR2 YNNKEL (reference sequence). There are 15 residues in the CDR3.

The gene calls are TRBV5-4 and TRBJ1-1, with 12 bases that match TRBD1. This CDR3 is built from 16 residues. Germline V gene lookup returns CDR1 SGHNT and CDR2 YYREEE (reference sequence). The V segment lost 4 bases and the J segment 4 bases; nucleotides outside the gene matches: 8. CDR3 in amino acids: CASSKGTGGMVTEAFF. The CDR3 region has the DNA TGTGCCAGCAGCAAAGGGACAGGGGGCATGGTCACTGAAGCTTTCTTT.

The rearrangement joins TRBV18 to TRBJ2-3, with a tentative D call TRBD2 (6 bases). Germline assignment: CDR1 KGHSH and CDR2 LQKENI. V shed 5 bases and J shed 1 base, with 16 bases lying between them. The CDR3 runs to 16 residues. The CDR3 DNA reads TGTGCCAGCTCATCCGGGACTGGCGGGGGCACAGATACGCAGTATTTT. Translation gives CASSSGTGGGTDTQYF.

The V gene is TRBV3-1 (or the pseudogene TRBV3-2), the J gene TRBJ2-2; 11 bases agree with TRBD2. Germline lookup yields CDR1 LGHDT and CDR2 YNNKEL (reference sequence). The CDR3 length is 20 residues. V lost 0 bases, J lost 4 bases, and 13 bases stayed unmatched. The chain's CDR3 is CASSQDKRLAGGTGTGELFF. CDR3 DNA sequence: TGTGCCAGCAGCCAAGATAAGCGGCTAGCGGGGGGTACTGGCACCGGGGAGCTGTTTTTT.

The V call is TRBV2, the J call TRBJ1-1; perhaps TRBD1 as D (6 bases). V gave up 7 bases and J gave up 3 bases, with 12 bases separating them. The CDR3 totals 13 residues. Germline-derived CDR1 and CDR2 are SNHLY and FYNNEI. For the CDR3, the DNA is TGTGCCAGCACCAGACAGGCAGACACTGAAGCTTTCTTT. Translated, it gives CASTRQADTEAFF.

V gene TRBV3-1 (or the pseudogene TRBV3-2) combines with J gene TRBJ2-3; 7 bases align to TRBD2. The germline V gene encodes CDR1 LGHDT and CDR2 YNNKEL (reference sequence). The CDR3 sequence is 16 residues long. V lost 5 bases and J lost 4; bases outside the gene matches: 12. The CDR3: CASSSLTGGRADTQYF. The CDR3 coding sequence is TGTGCCAGCAGCTCTCTCACGGGGGGACGGGCAGATACGCAGTATTTT.

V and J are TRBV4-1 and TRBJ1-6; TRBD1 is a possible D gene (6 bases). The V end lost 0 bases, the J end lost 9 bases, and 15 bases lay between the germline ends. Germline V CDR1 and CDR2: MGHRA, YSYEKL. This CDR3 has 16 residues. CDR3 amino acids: CASSQDRAGVTSPLHF. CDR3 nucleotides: TGCGCCAGCAGCCAAGATAGGGCAGGGGTGACTTCACCCCTCCACTTT.

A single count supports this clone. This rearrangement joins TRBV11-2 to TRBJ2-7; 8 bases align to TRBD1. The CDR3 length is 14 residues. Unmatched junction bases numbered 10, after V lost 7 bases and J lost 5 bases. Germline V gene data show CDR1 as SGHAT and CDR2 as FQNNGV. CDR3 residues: CASTPRQGYDEQYF. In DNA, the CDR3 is TGTGCCAGCACGCCCCGACAGGGGTACGACGAGCAGTACTTC.

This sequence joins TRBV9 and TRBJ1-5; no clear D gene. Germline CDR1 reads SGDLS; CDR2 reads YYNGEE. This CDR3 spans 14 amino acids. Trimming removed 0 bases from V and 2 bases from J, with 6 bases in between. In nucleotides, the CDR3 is TGTGCCAGCAGCGTAGATGGGGGCAATCAGCCCCAGCATTTT. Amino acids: CASSVDGGNQPQHF.

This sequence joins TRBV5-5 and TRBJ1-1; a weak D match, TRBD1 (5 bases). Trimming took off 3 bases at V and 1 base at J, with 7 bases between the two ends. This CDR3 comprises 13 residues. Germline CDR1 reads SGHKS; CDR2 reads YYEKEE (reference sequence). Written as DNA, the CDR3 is TGTGCCAGCAGCTATGGGGGGAACACTGAAGCTTTCTTT. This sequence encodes CASSYGGNTEAFF.

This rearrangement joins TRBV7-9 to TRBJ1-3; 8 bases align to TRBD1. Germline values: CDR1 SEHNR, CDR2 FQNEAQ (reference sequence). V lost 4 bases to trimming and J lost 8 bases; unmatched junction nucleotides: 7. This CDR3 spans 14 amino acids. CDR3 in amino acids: CASSYPQGGDTIYF. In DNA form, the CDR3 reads TGTGCCAGCAGCTATCCACAGGGGGGAGACACCATATATTTT.